Shown below are 23 T cell receptor beta chains from a single sample sequenced in a study of identical twins' blood T cells. TCRdb re-called the 5' RACE reads through MiXCR, storing one row per CDR3 protein. The table lists roughly 340,000 distinct CDR3 sequences, 28% of them singletons. Sequenced input: PBMCs. The origin of the receptors is a woman aged 18 to 55 in good health.

The V call is TRBV12-5, the J call TRBJ2-2; D gene uncertain. The V gene lost 3 bases and the J gene lost 6 bases, with 8 bases spanning the gap. Germline-derived CDR1 and CDR2 are LGHNT and FRNRAP. This CDR3 has 13 residues. CDR3 DNA sequence: TGTGCTAGTGGTTTTCCTCTCCCCGGGGAGCTGTTTTTT. This gives the protein CASGFPLPGELFF.

Remarks on this clonotype: This clone may be a read error of a much larger clone one base away. J is TRBJ2-1 and V is TRBV29-1, with D maybe TRBD2 (6 bases). CDR3 length: 12 amino acids. The germline V gene encodes CDR1 SQVTM and CDR2 ANQGSEA. CDR3 region: CSVEEEGYEQLF. DNA of the CDR3: TGCAGCGTTGAAGAGGAGGGATATGAGCAGTTATTC.

This clonotype was observed a handful of times. For the CDR3, the DNA is TGTGCCTGGAGCTTCACGACTAGCGGAGACTACAATGAGCAGTTCTTC. Amino acid sequence: CAWSFTTSGDYNEQFF. This chain uses TRBV30 with TRBJ2-1, with 9 bases that match TRBD2. Losses at the gene ends were 3 bases for V and 3 bases for J; bases not matched to a gene: 9. Per the germline V gene, CDR1 is GTSNPN and CDR2 is SVGIG (reference sequence). The CDR3 runs to 16 residues.

The rearrangement joins TRBV5-1 to TRBJ1-1; the D gene is possibly TRBD1 (5 bases). Trimming pared 3 bases from V and 0 bases from J, leaving 12 bases between. The CDR3 runs 15 residues. Germline V CDR1 and CDR2: SGHRS, YFSETQ. In DNA, the CDR3 is TGCGCCAGCAGCTGGAGGCTGGGACTGAACACTGAAGCTTTCTTT. It translates to CASSWRLGLNTEAFF.

The rearrangement uses TRBV10-3 and TRBJ2-2, with D unresolved. V was shortened by 0 bases and J by 2 bases, with 10 bases between the two germline ends. The germline V gene has CDR1 ENHRY and CDR2 SYGVKD. The CDR3 runs to 16 residues. CDR3 nucleotide sequence: TGTGCCATCAGTGAGTCGATTGGTCCCAACACCGGGGAGCTGTTTTTT. It specifies CAISESIGPNTGELFF.

This clonotype came up many times. The chain combines TRBV19 with TRBJ2-3; 9 bases are shared with TRBD2. J lost 3 bases, V lost 6 bases, and 7 bases had no gene match. The germline gives CDR1 LNHDA, CDR2 SQIVND (reference sequence). The CDR3 extends over 15 amino acids. The CDR3 loop is CASSSLLAGTDTQYF. CDR3 in DNA: TGTGCCAGTAGCTCACTTCTAGCGGGGACAGATACGCAGTATTTT.

The J gene is TRBJ2-2, the V gene TRBV5-1; D is ambiguous. Germline V gene data show CDR1 as SGHRS and CDR2 as YFSETQ. The V gene lost 6 bases and the J gene lost 1 base, with 10 bases spanning the gap. CDR3 length: 14 residues. CDR3 DNA: TGCGCCAGCAATAGGGTCCAGAACACCGGGGAGCTGTTTTTT. Protein: CASNRVQNTGELFF.

V usage is TRBV2 and J usage is TRBJ1-5; the D gene is possibly TRBD1 (5 bases). Trimming left V 6 bases short and J 3 bases short, with 6 bases between. The CDR3 is made up of 12 amino acids. Germline lookup yields CDR1 SNHLY and CDR2 FYNNEI. Here the CDR3 reads CASRQDNQPQHF. CDR3 nucleotides: TGTGCCAGCAGACAGGACAATCAGCCCCAGCATTTT.

V usage is TRBV7-9 and J usage is TRBJ1-4; TRBD1 aligns across 9 bases. Germline V gene data show CDR1 as SEHNR and CDR2 as FQNEAQ (reference sequence). J lost 8 bases, V lost 6 bases, and 10 bases had no gene match. This CDR3 is 15 amino acids long. The CDR3 DNA reads TGTGCCAGCAGTCAGCCGGGACAGGGACTCGAAAAACTGTTTTTT. Its translation: CASSQPGQGLEKLFF. Filled out from reference TRBV7-9 and TRBJ1-4, the complete variable domain reads DTGVSQNPRHKITKRGQNVTFRCDPISEHNRLYWYRQTLGQGPEFLTYFQNEAQLEKSRLLSDRFSAERPKGSFSTLEIQRTEQGDSAMYLCASSQPGQGLEKLFFGSGTQLSVL.

V usage is TRBV5-3 and J usage is TRBJ2-7; possibly TRBD1 for D (6 bases). TRBV5-3 is an ORF, and what it does is uncertain. This CDR3 is built from 15 residues. V was trimmed by 1 base and J by 3 bases, leaving 14 bases between them. The CDR3 region is CARSLRQGLLYEQYF. In nucleotides, the CDR3 is TGTGCCAGAAGCTTGCGCCAGGGGCTTCTCTACGAGCAGTACTTC.

In its sample, this clonotype was seen once. The chain has TRBV29-1 and TRBJ1-1; D gene uncertain. This CDR3 is 14 amino acids long. Trimming cost V 2 bases and J 5 bases, with 15 bases left between them. Per germline, CDR1 SQVTM and CDR2 ANQGSEA. CDR3 DNA: TGCAGCGTTGAAAGAGGGATGATGAGGACTGAAGCTTTCTTT. Protein: CSVERGMMRTEAFF. The variable domain in full, with the rest retrieved from reference TRBV29-1 and TRBJ1-1, is SAVISQKPSRDICQRGTSLTIQCQVDSQVTMMFWYRQQPGQSLTLIATANQGSEATYESGFVIDKFPISRPNLTFSTLTVSNMSPEDSSIYLCSVERGMMRTEAFFGQGTRLTVV.

This chain connects TRBV30 to TRBJ2-2; D is perhaps TRBD1 (6 bases). Germline CDR1 is GTSNPN and CDR2 is SVGIG (reference sequence). CDR3 length equals 15 residues. Trimming shortened V by 1 base and J by 4 bases, and 13 bases separated the two germline ends. CDR3 in amino acids: CAWSEGHLGTGELFF. The DNA for the CDR3 is TGTGCCTGGAGTGAGGGACATCTGGGCACCGGGGAGCTGTTTTTT. Full variable domain (missing parts from reference TRBV30 and TRBJ2-2): SQTIHQWPATLVQPVGSPLSLECTVEGTSNPNLYWYRQAAGRGLQLLFYSVGIGQISSEVPQNLSASRPQDRQFILSSKKLLLSDSGFYLCAWSEGHLGTGELFFGEGSRLTVL.

This clonotype appeared many times. CDR3 amino acids: CSASHSNTEAFF. The CDR3 bases are TGCAGTGCGTCCCATTCGAACACTGAAGCTTTCTTT. The chain uses TRBV20-1 and TRBJ1-1; unclear D gene. The CDR3 runs 12 residues. CDR1 and CDR2 from the germline V gene are DFQATT and SNEGSKA (reference sequence). V was cut by 6 bases and J by 1 base, with 9 bases left in between.

The chain is built from TRBV5-1 and TRBJ1-4; D not resolved. The CDR3 runs to 14 residues. Deletions cut 6 bases from V and 8 bases from J, with 17 bases between. CDR1 SGHRS and CDR2 YFSETQ come from the germline V gene. CDR3 in DNA: TGCGCCAGCAACATGGACGGTACCTCGGAAAAACTGTTTTTT. It specifies CASNMDGTSEKLFF.

This clonotype showed up just a few times. This chain links TRBV12-3 or TRBV12-4 with TRBJ2-7, with 9 nucleotides matching TRBD2. The CDR3 consists of 15 residues. Losses at the gene ends were 4 bases for V and 4 bases for J; bases not matched to a gene: 8. The CDR3 region is CASSSPVAGDYEQYF. CDR3 DNA sequence: TGTGCCAGCAGTTCTCCTGTAGCGGGGGATTACGAGCAGTACTTC.

This rearrangement joins TRBV5-5 to TRBJ2-3, with TRBD1 as a possible D gene (5 bases). This CDR3 spans 16 amino acids. V lost 0 bases to trimming and J lost 2 bases, with 13 bases between them. The germline CDR1 and CDR2 sequences are SGHKS and YYEKEE (reference sequence). The CDR3 sequence: CASSLAAGKNTDTQYF. CDR3 sequence (DNA): TGTGCCAGCAGCTTGGCGGCAGGGAAGAACACAGATACGCAGTATTTT.

The rearrangement links TRBV29-1 to TRBJ2-1, with unresolved D. The V end lost 3 bases, the J end lost 4 bases, and 7 bases lay between the germline ends. This CDR3 is 12 amino acids long. CDR1 SQVTM and CDR2 ANQGSEA come from the germline V gene. CDR3 in amino acids: CSVEARYNEQFF. In nucleotides, the CDR3 is TGCAGCGTTGAGGCGCGGTACAATGAGCAGTTCTTC.

This chain uses TRBV12-3 or TRBV12-4 with TRBJ1-2; possible D gene TRBD1, 5 bases. The CDR3 sequence is 12 residues long. The V gene lost 6 bases and the J gene lost 6 bases, with 11 bases spanning the gap. The CDR3 DNA sequence: TGTGCCAGCAGGCAGGGCCTACATGGCTACACCTTC. Its protein is CASRQGLHGYTF.

In its sample, this clonotype was seen a few times. The V gene is TRBV20-1, the J gene TRBJ2-7, with 9 bases fitting TRBD2. From germline, CDR1 is DFQATT and CDR2 SNEGSKA (reference sequence). This CDR3 contains 14 residues. V shed 1 base and J 0 bases; nucleotides not matched to a gene: 1. DNA of the CDR3: TGCAGTGCTAGAGGTAGCGGGAGCTCCTACGAGCAGTACTTC. Protein: CSARGSGSSYEQYF.

The chain uses TRBV20-1 and TRBJ1-6; the match to TRBD1 covers 7 bases. The CDR3 is 13 residues long. Germline V gene lookup returns CDR1 DFQATT and CDR2 SNEGSKA (reference sequence). V lost 3 bases to trimming and J lost 8 bases; unmatched junction nucleotides: 4. The CDR3 is CSASTGEYSPLHF. CDR3 nucleotides: TGCAGTGCTAGTACAGGGGAGTATTCACCCCTCCACTTT.

This chain links TRBV20-1 with TRBJ2-3; 10 bases match TRBD2. Germline lookup yields CDR1 DFQATT and CDR2 SNEGSKA (reference sequence). V gave up 5 bases and J gave up 4 bases; unmatched junction bases: 6. The CDR3 is made up of 14 amino acids. CDR3 DNA: TGCAGTGCTTTCCAGCGGGAGGGGGCAGATACGCAGTATTTT. This gives the protein CSAFQREGADTQYF.

The chain joins TRBV5-1 to TRBJ2-7, with D unresolved. Between the trimmed V and J ends, which lost 5 bases and 5 bases, there was a span of 11 bases. The CDR3 length is 12 residues. Per the germline V gene, CDR1 is SGHRS and CDR2 is YFSETQ. The CDR3 loop reads CASRADQHEQYF. The CDR3 DNA reads TGCGCCAGCAGGGCCGACCAGCACGAGCAGTACTTC.

This clonotype was picked up many times. This rearrangement joins TRBV20-1 to TRBJ1-5, with D possibly matching TRBD1 (6 bases). V gave up 0 bases and J gave up 0 bases, with 12 bases separating them. The CDR3 is 16 amino acids. CDR1 and CDR2 (germline): DFQATT, SNEGSKA (reference sequence). The CDR3: CSARDVQGYSNQPQHF. DNA for the CDR3: TGCAGTGCTAGAGATGTCCAGGGGTATAGCAATCAGCCCCAGCATTTT.